This is a list of T cell receptor beta chains from one sample in a study of blood T cell repertoires in COVID-19. Here immunoSEQ multiplex PCR was the method, and the copy in TCRdb shows in-frame clones only, minus some. The sample lists 59,000 or so clones, approximately 80% occurring once. The material sequenced was peripheral blood. Every receptor here comes from a man aged 55 to 70 with acute or convalescent COVID-19. Each CDR3 is given with its conserved first and last residue. Fields, in order: CDR3 DNA, CDR3 protein, clone size, D gene, V gene, J gene. The D gene is left open where the match is weak. Expanded clones get a size class; other rows say once, few or many, or leave the size out.

TGTGCCAGCAGCTTATCCGTTTTGAACACTGAAGCTTTCTTT	CASSLSVLNTEAFF	once	.	TRBV7-9	TRBJ1-1
TGTGCCAGCAGCGGGGGGGGCGGGTACGAGCAGTACTTC	CASSGGGGYEQYF	.	.	TRBV4-2	TRBJ2-7
TGTGCCAGCAGCCTTAATCAGCCCCAGCATTTT	CASSLNQPQHF	few	.	TRBV12-3/TRBV12-4	TRBJ1-5
TGTGCCTGGAGTAGCAGGGGGTACGAGCAGTACTTC	CAWSSRGYEQYF	.	TRBD1	TRBV30	TRBJ2-7
TGTGCCAGCAGTTACTACAGGGCCACAGATACGCAGTATTTT	CASSYYRATDTQYF	.	.	TRBV6-5	TRBJ2-3
TGTGCCAGCAGCCCCGGACAGGGGAGAGCAGAGACCCAGTACTTC	CASSPGQGRAETQYF	.	TRBD1	TRBV7-2	TRBJ2-5
TGTGCCAGCAGCGTAGGGACAGGGAGAGATCAGCCCCAGCATTTT	CASSVGTGRDQPQHF	.	TRBD1	TRBV9	TRBJ1-5
TGTGCCTGGAGTGTAGACAGAGGAGCGGAAAAACTGTTTTTT	CAWSVDRGAEKLFF	.	.	TRBV30	TRBJ1-4
TGCGCCAGCAGCCAAGCTAGACACAATGAGCAGTTCTTC	CASSQARHNEQFF	.	.	TRBV4-1	TRBJ2-1
TGTGCCAGCAGCTTAGGGAGGGGAGCTAATGAAAAACTGTTTTTT	CASSLGRGANEKLFF	.	.	TRBV7-9	TRBJ1-4
TGTGCCACCCCTCAGACTAATGAAAAACTGTTTTTT	CATPQTNEKLFF	.	.	TRBV10-3	TRBJ1-4
TGTGCCAGCAGTGAACCCCCGAGGGCGGGGGACACAGATACGCAGTATTTT	CASSEPPRAGDTDTQYF	.	TRBD2	TRBV2	TRBJ2-3
TGTGCCACCAGGACTAGCGGGGGGGGAAGGAATGAGCAGTTCTTC	CATRTSGGGRNEQFF	few	TRBD2	TRBV14	TRBJ2-1
TGCAGTGCTAGTGCGGTAGCGGGGGGTCAAGATACGCAGTATTTT	CSASAVAGGQDTQYF	.	TRBD2	TRBV20-1	TRBJ2-3
TGTGCCAGCAGCGCCCGACAGGAAAACACTGAAGCTTTCTTT	CASSARQENTEAFF	.	.	TRBV9	TRBJ1-1
TGTGCCAGCAGCCAAGTTGGGCCCCCCCAGCATTTT	CASSQVGPPQHF	.	.	TRBV3-1/TRBV3-2	TRBJ1-5
TGCGCCAGCAGCTTGGCTCTGGGGCAGCCCTACGAGCAGTACTTC	CASSLALGQPYEQYF	.	.	TRBV5-1	TRBJ2-7
TGTGCCAGCAGTCTAGCGGGGGGGACCTACAATGAGCAGTTCTTC	CASSLAGGTYNEQFF	.	TRBD2	TRBV6-5	TRBJ2-1
TGTGCCAGCAGCATTAAACGGGGGGGACAAGAGACCCAGTACTTC	CASSIKRGGQETQYF	.	TRBD2	TRBV7-9	TRBJ2-5
TGTGCCAGCAGCTTAGTATTCGGGGGGAGCGTTGAGCAGTTCTTC	CASSLVFGGSVEQFF	.	TRBD2	TRBV7-8	TRBJ2-1
TGTGCCAGCAGCGTAGGTAATAGCGGGGTCTACGAGCAGTACTTC	CASSVGNSGVYEQYF	.	TRBD2	TRBV9	TRBJ2-7
TGTGCCAGCAGCAAAGGGCACCAAAAAGCTTTCTTT	CASSKGHQKAFF	.	.	TRBV21-1	TRBJ1-1
TGTGCCACCAGTGACCGGACAGGTAAAGCTTTCTTT	CATSDRTGKAFF	.	TRBD1	TRBV24-1	TRBJ1-1
TGTGCCAGCAGCCCCGGGACAGGGGTTGGCTACACCTTC	CASSPGTGVGYTF	few	TRBD1	TRBV11-2	TRBJ1-2
TGTGCCAGCAGCCAAGTCGGGACTAGCGGGATCTCCTACGAGCAGTACTTC	CASSQVGTSGISYEQYF	.	TRBD2	TRBV3-1/TRBV3-2	TRBJ2-7
TGTGCCAGCAGCCTTAAAAACCCCGGTGGCGGTGAAAAACTGTTTTTT	CASSLKNPGGGEKLFF	few	.	TRBV5-6	TRBJ1-4
TGTGCCAGCAGTTCCGACAGGGTGGGTGGCTACACCTTC	CASSSDRVGGYTF	.	TRBD1	TRBV7-9	TRBJ1-2
TGTGCCAGGGGGGGACTCCCCTTAGGCGATGAGCAGTTCTTC	CARGGLPLGDEQFF	few	.	TRBV21-1	TRBJ2-1
TGTGCCAGCAGTTTAGGGGACACGGTAGTAAACACCATGTATTTT	CASSLGDTVVNTMYF	.	.	TRBV28	TRBJ1-3
TGTGCCAGCAGGCGTACAGGGGGCGAGCAGTACTTC	CASRRTGGEQYF	.	TRBD1	TRBV27	TRBJ2-7
TGTGCCAGCAGCTTAGGGGCCTGGGACAATGAGCAGTTCTTC	CASSLGAWDNEQFF	.	.	TRBV7-9	TRBJ2-1
TGTGCCAGCAGCGCCGGCGCGGCCCCTGGAAACACCATATATTTT	CASSAGAAPGNTIYF	.	.	TRBV9	TRBJ1-3
TGTGCCAGCAGCTTAGGGACTAGCGGGGGTACAGATACGCAGTATTTT	CASSLGTSGGTDTQYF	.	TRBD2	TRBV7-2	TRBJ2-3
TGTGCCAGCAACCGGGACAGGGTGAACACTGAAGCTTTCTTT	CASNRDRVNTEAFF	once	TRBD1	TRBV6-5	TRBJ1-1
TGTGCCAGCAGTTTTGCGGACAGCTACGAGCAGTACTTC	CASSFADSYEQYF	.	.	TRBV27	TRBJ2-7
TGTGCCAGCAGTGACGACAGGCGCACCTATGGCTACACCTTC	CASSDDRRTYGYTF	many	.	TRBV6-6	TRBJ1-2
TGTGCCAGCAGCAAACATGCGGACAAGGGTATGGGCAGGGGAGAAGAAAAACTGTTTTTT	CASSKHADKGMGRGEEKLFF	few	.	TRBV21-1	TRBJ1-4
TGTGCCGGAGGCACCTCCTATAATTCACCCCTCCACTTT	CAGGTSYNSPLHF	.	.	TRBV6-5	TRBJ1-6
TGCAGCGTTACAGGGAGGGCTGGAAACACCATATATTTT	CSVTGRAGNTIYF	.	.	TRBV29-1	TRBJ1-3
TGTGCCAGCGTTGGAGGGACGGGGGGAAACACCATATATTTT	CASVGGTGGNTIYF	.	.	TRBV11-3	TRBJ1-3
TGTGCCAGCAGCTTAGAAGGCAGGATCCCCTCGCAGTTCTTC	CASSLEGRIPSQFF	once	.	TRBV11-2	TRBJ2-1
TGTGCCAGCAGTTTATCACCGGGACAGGGGGCCTATGGCTACACCTTC	CASSLSPGQGAYGYTF	few	TRBD1	TRBV27	TRBJ1-2
TGCGCCAGCAGTGAGCAATCCGGACAGCTCACAGATACGCAGTATTTT	CASSEQSGQLTDTQYF	.	.	TRBV10-1	TRBJ2-3
TGTGCCAGCAGCGTAGAGTTGGAGCCTTTCTATGGCTACACCTTC	CASSVELEPFYGYTF	.	.	TRBV9	TRBJ1-2
TGTGCCAGCAGCGGGGCACCAGGGGGCCAAGAACAGCCCCAGCATTTT	CASSGAPGGQEQPQHF	.	TRBD1	TRBV7-3	TRBJ1-5
TGTGCCTGCCGACGGATAGCTTCGAACACTGAAGCTTTCTTT	CACRRIASNTEAFF	.	.	TRBV27	TRBJ1-1
TGTGCCAGCAGTGAAGCGTCTCGCGCGGGGCCATTGAGCTACGAGCAGTACTTC	CASSEASRAGPLSYEQYF	.	.	TRBV6-1	TRBJ2-7